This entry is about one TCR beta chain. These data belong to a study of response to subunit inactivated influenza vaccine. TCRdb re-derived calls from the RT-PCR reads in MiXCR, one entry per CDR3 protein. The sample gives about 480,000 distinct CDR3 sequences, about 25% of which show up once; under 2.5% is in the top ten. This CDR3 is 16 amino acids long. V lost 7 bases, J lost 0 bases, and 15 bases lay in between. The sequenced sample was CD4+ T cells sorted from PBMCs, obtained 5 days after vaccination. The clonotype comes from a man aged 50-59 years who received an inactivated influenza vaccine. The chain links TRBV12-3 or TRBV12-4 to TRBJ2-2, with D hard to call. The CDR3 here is CASKTVWPTNTGELFF. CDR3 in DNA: TGTGCCAGCAAAACGGTATGGCCTACGAACACCGGGGAGCTGTTTTTT.